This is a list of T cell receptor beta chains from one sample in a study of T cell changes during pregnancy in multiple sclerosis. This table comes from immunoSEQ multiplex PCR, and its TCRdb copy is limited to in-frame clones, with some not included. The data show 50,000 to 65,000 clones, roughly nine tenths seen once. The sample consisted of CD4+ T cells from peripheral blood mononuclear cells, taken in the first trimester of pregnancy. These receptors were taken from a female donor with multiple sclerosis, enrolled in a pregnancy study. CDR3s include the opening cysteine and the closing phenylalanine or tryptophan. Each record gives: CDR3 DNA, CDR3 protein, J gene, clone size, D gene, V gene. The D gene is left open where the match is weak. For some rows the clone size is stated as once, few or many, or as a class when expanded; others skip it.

TGCGCCAGCAGCCCAAGACACGGAGCGGATTCACCCCTCCACTTT | CASSPRHGADSPLHF | TRBJ1-6 | . | . | TRBV5-1
TGTGCCAGCAGCCACAGGGGACGGGACTATGGCTACACCTTC | CASSHRGRDYGYTF | TRBJ1-2 | . | TRBD1 | TRBV25-1
TGTGCCAGCTCACAGTTAACAGGGTCCCGGGATGAAAAACTGTTTTTT | CASSQLTGSRDEKLFF | TRBJ1-4 | . | . | TRBV18
TGTGCCGCCCCAGGGGGTAGTGAAAAACTGTTTTTT | CAAPGGSEKLFF | TRBJ1-4 | . | TRBD1 | TRBV30
TGTGCCTGGAGCGCCTATTATAGCAATCAGCCCCAGCATTTT | CAWSAYYSNQPQHF | TRBJ1-5 | . | . | TRBV30
TGCGCCAGCAGCCAAAACCCGGGAGCCCTAGGCGAGCAGTACTTC | CASSQNPGALGEQYF | TRBJ2-7 | once | . | TRBV4-3
TGTGCCATCAGTGGGGACACTTATGGCTACACCTTC | CAISGDTYGYTF | TRBJ1-2 | . | . | TRBV10-3
TGCGCCAGCAGCCAAGACTACAGGGCAGAGACCCAGTACTTC | CASSQDYRAETQYF | TRBJ2-5 | . | . | TRBV4-3
TGTGCCAGCTCACCATTTTCAGGGGGAAGCAATCAGCCCCAGCATTTT | CASSPFSGGSNQPQHF | TRBJ1-5 | . | TRBD1 | TRBV18
TGTGCCAGCAGCTCCCCCCGGGGGGGCAAGAACACTGAAGCTTTCTTT | CASSSPRGGKNTEAFF | TRBJ1-1 | . | . | TRBV5-4
TGTGCCAGCAGCTTAGCATTTGGGCCTACCTACGAGCAGTACTTC | CASSLAFGPTYEQYF | TRBJ2-7 | . | . | TRBV7-6
TGTGCCAGCAGGACTCGGGGGAACTCCTACGAGCAGTACTTC | CASRTRGNSYEQYF | TRBJ2-7 | . | . | TRBV6-6
TGTGCCAGCAGCTTAGGAGGGTATGAGCAGTTCTTC | CASSLGGYEQFF | TRBJ2-1 | . | . | TRBV7-2
TGTGCCAGCAGTTCGACTAGCGGGGCGTGGGATACGCAGTATTTT | CASSSTSGAWDTQYF | TRBJ2-3 | . | TRBD2 | TRBV11-2
TGTGCCAGCAGCCCTGCAGGGGTTCAGTTCTTC | CASSPAGVQFF | TRBJ2-1 | . | . | TRBV6-6
TGTGCCAGCAGCTTTAGGGGGTTCACTGAAGCTTTCTTT | CASSFRGFTEAFF | TRBJ1-1 | . | . | TRBV7-2
TGTGCCAGCAGCTTAGTCGTCGGAATAGGGGGCTACGAGCAGTACTTC | CASSLVVGIGGYEQYF | TRBJ2-7 | . | . | TRBV7-2
TGCGCCAGCAGCAGGGACTTGAATTTTGAGGGCTACACCTTC | CASSRDLNFEGYTF | TRBJ1-2 | . | . | TRBV5-1
TGCGCCAGCAGCCAAGCTACAGGGCCCTATGGCTACACCTTC | CASSQATGPYGYTF | TRBJ1-2 | . | . | TRBV4-3
TGTGCCAGCAGGAGGGGACAGGGCTTAGGGGGAACAACTGAAGCTTTCTTT | CASRRGQGLGGTTEAFF | TRBJ1-1 | . | TRBD1 | TRBV2